The TCR beta chain under discussion was sequenced for a study of CD8+ T cells in alopecia areata. Overall study findings and caveats: With patients, TCR sharing proved less clear than in mice, a difference possibly related to HLA.

This clone occurred a few times. Its antigen is not known. Gene names and germline match the mouse. Isolated RNA was reverse transcribed into cDNA used as the sequencing template. Assay: immunoSEQ multiplex PCR; the TCRdb copy retains only in-frame clones and omits some. Found here are more than 90,000 clones, no singletons; the ten largest cover 15% to 20%. Sequenced sample: lesional skin. The clonotype originates from a C3H/HeJ mouse with alopecia areata. Mouse strain MHC haplotype: H2-k.

The CDR3 sequence is CASSDAGLGVVPEQFF. CDR3 DNA (partial): TGTGCCAGCAGTGATGCAGGTCTGGGGGTCGTGCCT. V and J are TRBV13-3 and TRBJ2-1; the match to TRBD2 covers 7 bases. Sequencing ends 4 residues short of the CDR3 end; the germline J gene provides the rest. The CDR3 is 16 residues long. Germline CDR1 reads NNHDY; CDR2 reads SYVADS.